This TCR beta chain emerged from a study of OX40 agonist ivuxolimab in advanced cancers. The repertoire was sequenced with immunoSEQ multiplex PCR; TCRdb's copy has only in-frame clones and lacks some. The table lists roughly 35,000 clones, 88% of them singletons. Study findings and constraints: Clones of CD4+ and CD8+ blood T cells grew by week 6 at doses of 0.1 to 3.0 mg/kg.

In the case of this clone: Its antigen remains unidentified.

This CDR3 is 13 amino acids long. CDR1 and CDR2 (germline): SGHDN, FVKESK. Trimming cost V 6 bases and J 4 bases, with 10 bases left between them. V usage is TRBV14 and J usage is TRBJ2-1, with D possibly matching TRBD1 (5 bases). This clonotype was obtained from an adult with an advanced solid tumor such as melanoma, head and neck, liver or kidney cancer. The specimen was CD4+ or CD8+ T cells sorted from blood, collected in a trial of the OX40 agonist ivuxolimab. The CDR3 nucleotides are TGTGCCAGCAGTCGACAGATTTACAATGAGCAGTTCTTC. Protein product: CASSRQIYNEQFF.